The text below deals with one T cell receptor (beta chain). Its specificity is not known. The sample comes from a study of CD8 T cells in ankylosing spondylitis. Study-level findings and limits: Among TCR beta sequences, a motif of roughly 8 highly homologous variants appeared characteristic of ankylosing spondylitis blood.

MiXCR was run by TCRdb on the 5' RACE reads, yielding one entry per CDR3 protein. The data show 300,000 to 350,000 distinct CDR3 sequences, 9.5% to 13% seen once. The V and J ends lost 8 bases and 4 bases, in that order; junction bases with no gene match: 5. CDR3 length: 12 residues. Germline CDR1 and CDR2: WSHSY and SAAADI. This sequence originates from a female donor with ankylosing spondylitis or in good health (not recorded which). The chain uses TRBV10-2 and TRBJ2-7; the match to TRBD2 covers 7 bases. The specimen sequenced was blood, either unsorted or a sorted T cell fraction (not recorded which). CDR3 amino acids: CASGGGVYEQYF. The CDR3 DNA follows: TGCGCCAGCGGGGGAGGGGTTTACGAGCAGTACTTC.